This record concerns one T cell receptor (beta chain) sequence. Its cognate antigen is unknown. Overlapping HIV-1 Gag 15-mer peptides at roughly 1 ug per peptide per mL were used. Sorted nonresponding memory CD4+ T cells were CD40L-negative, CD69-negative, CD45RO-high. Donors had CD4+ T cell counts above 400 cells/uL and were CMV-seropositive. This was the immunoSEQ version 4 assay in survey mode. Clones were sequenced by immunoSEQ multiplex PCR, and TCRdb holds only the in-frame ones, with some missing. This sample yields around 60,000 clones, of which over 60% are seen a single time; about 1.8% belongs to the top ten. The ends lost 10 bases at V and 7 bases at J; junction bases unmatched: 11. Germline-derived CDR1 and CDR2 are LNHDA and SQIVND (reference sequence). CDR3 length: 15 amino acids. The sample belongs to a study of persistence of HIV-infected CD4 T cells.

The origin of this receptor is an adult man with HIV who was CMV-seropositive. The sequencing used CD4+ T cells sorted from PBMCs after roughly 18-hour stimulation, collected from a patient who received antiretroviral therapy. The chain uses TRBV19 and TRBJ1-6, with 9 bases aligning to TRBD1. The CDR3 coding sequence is TGTGCCACAAAGGGGGGACAGGGTGTAAATTCACCCCTCCACTTT. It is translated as CATKGGQGVNSPLHF.